This TCR beta chain emerged from a study of shared clonotypes between healthy human individuals. Study as a whole: Participating donors consisted of two women and a few men aged 18 to 49.

Assay used: immunoSEQ multiplex PCR; TCRdb lists only in-frame clones, some missing. In the table there are more than 900,000 clones, around 82% of which are singletons. From CD4+ cells came CD45RA+ naive and CD45RA-negative memory subsets. The CDR3 runs to 15 residues. Germline lookup yields CDR1 SNHLY and CDR2 FYNNEI. J was trimmed by 11 bases and V by 4 bases; bases with no gene match: 12. The sequence derives from a man aged 18-30 years in good health. Some clones in this sample may be carry-over from other donors' samples. Material for sequencing was memory CD4+ T cells from PBMCs. The subset is: CD45RA-negative fraction. The rearrangement joins TRBV2 to TRBJ2-3; TRBD2 aligns across 10 bases. The CDR3 region is CASSVASGRTLGQYF. In nucleotides, the CDR3 is TGTGCCAGCAGTGTTGCTAGCGGGAGAACATTGGGGCAGTATTTT.